The rows below give T cell receptor beta chains drawn from one sample of a study of T cell responses to AZD1222 COVID-19 vaccine. Using immunoSEQ multiplex PCR, the repertoire was profiled, and TCRdb retains in-frame clones only, with some absent. This sample has 100,000 to 150,000 clones, with around 89% found just once. Specimen: peripheral blood, collected 28 days after the second AZD1222 dose. These receptors originate from an adult who received the AZD1222 COVID-19 vaccine. CDR3s include the opening cysteine and the closing phenylalanine or tryptophan. The order of the fields is CDR3 DNA, CDR3 protein, clone size, V gene, J gene, D gene. D genes are given only for firm matches. Clone size appears in some rows only: once, few, many, or a class for an expanded clone.

cdr3_nt: TGTGCCAGCAGCTTGTACAGGAACACTGAAGCTTTCTTT; cdr3_aa: CASSLYRNTEAFF; clone_size: -; v_call: TRBV5-5; j_call: TRBJ1-1; d_call: -
cdr3_nt: TGTGCCAGCAGCGACAGGGGGCCCAGCAATCAGCCCCAGCATTTT; cdr3_aa: CASSDRGPSNQPQHF; clone_size: -; v_call: TRBV6-5; j_call: TRBJ1-5; d_call: TRBD1
cdr3_nt: TGTGCCAGCAGCCCTCTCGCACGGGGCTATGGCTACACCTTC; cdr3_aa: CASSPLARGYGYTF; clone_size: -; v_call: TRBV3-1/TRBV3-2; j_call: TRBJ1-2; d_call: -
cdr3_nt: TGCAGTGCCGCCTACAATGAGCAGTTCTTC; cdr3_aa: CSAAYNEQFF; clone_size: -; v_call: TRBV20-1; j_call: TRBJ2-1; d_call: -
cdr3_nt: TGTGCCAGCAGCAGAGGGGGGCTGAGATACACTGAAGCTTTCTTT; cdr3_aa: CASSRGGLRYTEAFF; clone_size: once; v_call: TRBV11-3; j_call: TRBJ1-1; d_call: -
cdr3_nt: TGTGCCAGCAGCTTATACGGGGCTTTGGATACGCAGTATTTT; cdr3_aa: CASSLYGALDTQYF; clone_size: medium-sized; v_call: TRBV7-2; j_call: TRBJ2-3; d_call: -
cdr3_nt: TGTGCCAGCAGTTACTCGGGGGTTAATCAGCCCCAGCATTTT; cdr3_aa: CASSYSGVNQPQHF; clone_size: -; v_call: TRBV6-2/TRBV6-3; j_call: TRBJ1-5; d_call: -
cdr3_nt: TGCAGTGCTAGTCAACCCGTCGCGGAAAGAGGCGAGCAGTACTTC; cdr3_aa: CSASQPVAERGEQYF; clone_size: -; v_call: TRBV20-1; j_call: TRBJ2-7; d_call: -
cdr3_nt: TGTGCCAGCAGTTACTCGAAATACCTCATGAACACTGAAGCTTTCTTT; cdr3_aa: CASSYSKYLMNTEAFF; clone_size: -; v_call: TRBV6-2/TRBV6-3; j_call: TRBJ1-1; d_call: -
cdr3_nt: TGTGCCAGCAGCGTAAGAGTAGACAGGGCAAACGAGCAGTACTTC; cdr3_aa: CASSVRVDRANEQYF; clone_size: -; v_call: TRBV7-2; j_call: TRBJ2-7; d_call: TRBD1
cdr3_nt: TGTGCCAGCAGCTCCCGAGGACAGGGGGGCACTGAAGCTTTCTTT; cdr3_aa: CASSSRGQGGTEAFF; clone_size: once; v_call: TRBV11-3; j_call: TRBJ1-1; d_call: TRBD1
cdr3_nt: TGTGCCAGCAGCGTTGGGACTAGCGGGGGGGCCAAAGATACGCAGTATTTT; cdr3_aa: CASSVGTSGGAKDTQYF; clone_size: -; v_call: TRBV9; j_call: TRBJ2-3; d_call: TRBD2
cdr3_nt: TGTGCCAGCAGCTTAGGGGGATCCGGGACTAGCGGACCCTACAATGAGCAGTTCTTC; cdr3_aa: CASSLGGSGTSGPYNEQFF; clone_size: -; v_call: TRBV7-9; j_call: TRBJ2-1; d_call: TRBD2
cdr3_nt: TGTGCCAGCAGCCAGAACAGGGCAGTCTCCTACAATGAGCAGTTCTTC; cdr3_aa: CASSQNRAVSYNEQFF; clone_size: -; v_call: TRBV11-2; j_call: TRBJ2-1; d_call: -
cdr3_nt: TGTGCCAGCAGCTTAGCAACGGGGAGGAACGAGCAGTACTTC; cdr3_aa: CASSLATGRNEQYF; clone_size: -; v_call: TRBV7-2; j_call: TRBJ2-7; d_call: -
cdr3_nt: TGTGCCAGCAGTGACATAATCTCCTATAATTCACCCCTCCACTTT; cdr3_aa: CASSDIISYNSPLHF; clone_size: -; v_call: TRBV2; j_call: TRBJ1-6; d_call: -
cdr3_nt: TGTGCCAGTAGTATGAAATCGAGTTCCGGGGAGCTGTTTTTT; cdr3_aa: CASSMKSSSGELFF; clone_size: -; v_call: TRBV19; j_call: TRBJ2-2; d_call: -
cdr3_nt: TGTGCCAGCAGCCTCAGACAGTCCAATCAGCCCCAGCATTTT; cdr3_aa: CASSLRQSNQPQHF; clone_size: -; v_call: TRBV7-3; j_call: TRBJ1-5; d_call: -
cdr3_nt: TGCGCCAGCAGCTTGGGGGACGTCGGCTACAATGAGCAGTTCTTC; cdr3_aa: CASSLGDVGYNEQFF; clone_size: -; v_call: TRBV5-1; j_call: TRBJ2-1; d_call: -
cdr3_nt: TGCGCCAGCAGCTTGGAGGGGCCGCTGGGAGCTTTCTTT; cdr3_aa: CASSLEGPLGAFF; clone_size: -; v_call: TRBV5-1; j_call: TRBJ1-1; d_call: -
cdr3_nt: TGTGCCAGCAGCTTGGTAACGGTAAAAGAGACCCAGTACTTC; cdr3_aa: CASSLVTVKETQYF; clone_size: -; v_call: TRBV5-6; j_call: TRBJ2-5; d_call: -
cdr3_nt: TGCGCCAGCAGCCAAGGGAGGGTTCCCTCCTCTGGGGCCAACGTCCTGACTTTC; cdr3_aa: CASSQGRVPSSGANVLTF; clone_size: few; v_call: TRBV4-1; j_call: TRBJ2-6; d_call: -
cdr3_nt: TGTGCCAGCAGCGTTCCTGAGACAGATACGCAGTATTTT; cdr3_aa: CASSVPETDTQYF; clone_size: -; v_call: TRBV9; j_call: TRBJ2-3; d_call: -
cdr3_nt: TGTGCCAGCAGTTTGGGACAGACCCAGTACTTC; cdr3_aa: CASSLGQTQYF; clone_size: -; v_call: TRBV27; j_call: TRBJ2-5; d_call: -